These T cell receptor beta chains were read from a single sample in a study of T cells in Graves' hyperthyroidism and ophthalmopathy. TCRdb reanalysed the multiplex PCR reads using MiXCR and keeps one entry per CDR3 protein. The sample has fewer than 800,000 distinct CDR3 sequences; about a sixth are singletons. The material sequenced was blood. The receptors originated from a man aged 18 to 29 with Graves' hyperthyroidism. Both conserved end residues are part of each CDR3. A D gene is named only where the DNA matches it firmly. The size of a clone is reported for some rows only, either as once, few or many, or as a class for expanded clones.

D | J | V | size | CDR3 | DNA
. | TRBJ2-7 | TRBV2 | few | CASSVGQPYEQYF | TGTGCCAGCAGTGTCGGGCAACCCTACGAGCAGTACTTC
. | TRBJ2-4 | TRBV20-1 | . | CSARGTSMNIQYF | TGCAGTGCTAGGGGTACTAGTATGAACATTCAGTACTTC
. | TRBJ2-2 | TRBV4-1 | few | CASSQGGHSTGELFF | TGCGCCAGCAGCCAAGGGGGACACAGCACCGGGGAGCTGTTTTTT
. | TRBJ2-7 | TRBV18 | . | CASSTDGPEQYF | TGTGCCAGCTCAACAGACGGTCCCGAGCAGTACTTC
TRBD2 | TRBJ2-3 | TRBV27 | many | CASNLAGEPDTQYF | TGTGCCAGCAATCTAGCGGGAGAACCAGATACGCAGTATTTT
. | TRBJ2-7 | TRBV11-2 | many | CASAGGIRYEQYF | TGTGCCAGCGCGGGCGGGATCCGGTACGAGCAGTACTTC
TRBD2 | TRBJ2-3 | TRBV5-1 | . | CASSSKPSGKGADTQYF | TGCGCCAGCAGCTCGAAACCTAGCGGGAAAGGAGCAGATACGCAGTATTTT
TRBD2 | TRBJ2-2 | TRBV28 | many | CASSSPRTSGGFTGELFF | TGTGCCAGCAGTTCCCCTAGGACTAGCGGGGGTTTCACCGGGGAGCTGTTTTTT
. | TRBJ2-7 | TRBV5-1 | . | CANGGGRGAYEQYF | TGCGCCAACGGTGGAGGCCGAGGGGCCTACGAGCAGTACTTC
. | TRBJ1-1 | TRBV6-1 | many | CASSATVTTEAFF | TGTGCCAGCAGCGCTACAGTAACCACTGAAGCTTTCTTT
. | TRBJ1-1 | TRBV12-3/TRBV12-4 | few | CASARGPSPLMNTEAFF | TGTGCCAGCGCCCGCGGACCTTCTCCTCTCATGAACACTGAAGCTTTCTTT
TRBD1 | TRBJ2-7 | TRBV5-1 | few | CASSRTTGGLYEQYF | TGCGCCAGCAGCCGGACCACAGGGGGTCTCTACGAGCAGTACTTC
. | TRBJ2-2 | TRBV10-2 | . | CASSEGSDGLAGELFF | TGCGCCAGCAGTGAGGGCAGTGATGGTTTAGCCGGGGAGCTGTTTTTT
TRBD1 | TRBJ1-2 | TRBV10-3 | . | CAISKGQGPYGYTF | TGTGCCATCAGTAAGGGACAGGGCCCATATGGCTACACCTTC
. | TRBJ1-2 | TRBV30 | . | CAWSSDSLGAYTF | TGTGCCTGGAGTTCCGACAGCCTGGGGGCCTACACCTTC
. | TRBJ1-5 | TRBV28 | few | CASSLWRRNQPQHF | TGTGCCAGCAGTTTATGGCGGCGGAATCAGCCCCAGCATTTT
. | TRBJ2-2 | TRBV9 | many | CASSAGGTGELFF | TGTGCCAGCAGTGCTGGTGGCACCGGGGAGCTGTTTTTT
. | TRBJ2-2 | TRBV2 | . | CAISPDRTNTGELFF | TGTGCCATTTCACCGGACAGAACGAACACCGGGGAGCTGTTTTTT
. | TRBJ2-1 | TRBV7-6 | many | CASSQAGPADNEQFF | TGTGCCAGCAGCCAAGCCGGACCGGCGGACAATGAGCAGTTCTTC
. | TRBJ1-6 | TRBV2 | many | CASSVRSYNSPLHF | TGTGCCAGCAGTGTCAGGTCCTATAATTCACCCCTCCACTTT
. | TRBJ2-5 | TRBV30 | few | CASSSGSPQETQYF | TGTGCCAGTAGTAGTGGGAGTCCCCAAGAGACCCAGTACTTC
. | TRBJ2-3 | TRBV27 | many | CASSFYASTDTQYF | TGTGCCAGCAGTTTTTACGCTAGCACAGATACGCAGTATTTT
TRBD1 | TRBJ1-2 | TRBV6-1 | . | CASSWDRANYGYTF | TGTGCCAGCAGTTGGGACAGAGCTAACTATGGCTACACCTTC
TRBD2 | TRBJ2-3 | TRBV11-3 | many | CASSLIREGPSTDTQYF | TGTGCCAGCAGCTTAATTCGGGAGGGCCCTAGCACAGATACGCAGTATTTT
. | TRBJ2-5 | TRBV7-9 | . | CASSINPGETQYF | TGTGCCAGCAGCATTAATCCGGGAGAGACCCAGTACTTC
. | TRBJ1-1 | TRBV12-3/TRBV12-4 | few | CASRSPENTEAFF | TGTGCCAGCCGTAGTCCGGAGAACACTGAAGCTTTCTTT
TRBD2 | TRBJ2-1 | TRBV2 | many | CASSALSGRLSNEQFF | TGTGCCAGCAGTGCGCTTAGCGGGAGGCTCAGCAATGAGCAGTTCTTC
TRBD2 | TRBJ2-5 | TRBV12-3/TRBV12-4 | many | CASRSAGTSGRRETQYF | TGTGCCAGCAGGTCAGCCGGGACTAGCGGGAGGAGGGAGACCCAGTACTTC
TRBD2 | TRBJ2-3 | TRBV5-1 | many | CASSWGTSGVFMDTQYF | TGCGCCAGCAGCTGGGGGACTAGCGGGGTCTTCATGGATACGCAGTATTTT